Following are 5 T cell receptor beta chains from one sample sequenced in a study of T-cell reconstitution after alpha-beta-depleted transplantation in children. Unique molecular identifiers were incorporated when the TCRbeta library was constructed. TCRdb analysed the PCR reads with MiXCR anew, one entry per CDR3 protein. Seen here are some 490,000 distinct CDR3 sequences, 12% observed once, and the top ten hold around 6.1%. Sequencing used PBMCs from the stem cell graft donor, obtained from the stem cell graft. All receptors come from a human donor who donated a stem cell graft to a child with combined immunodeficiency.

CDR3 DNA: TGTGCCAGCTCACCAAGTATTGGGTTGGGGTACAATGAGCAGTTCTTC. As protein: CASSPSIGLGYNEQFF. The chain uses TRBV18 and TRBJ2-1; D is unclear. This CDR3 comprises 16 residues. The V end lost 2 bases, the J end lost 4 bases, and 15 bases lay between the germline ends. Germline V gives CDR1 KGHSH, CDR2 LQKENI.

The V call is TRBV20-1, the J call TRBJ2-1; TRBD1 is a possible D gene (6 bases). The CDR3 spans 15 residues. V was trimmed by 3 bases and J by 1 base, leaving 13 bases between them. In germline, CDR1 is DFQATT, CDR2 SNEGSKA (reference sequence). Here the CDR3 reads CSASRQGKSYNEQFF. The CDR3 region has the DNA TGCAGTGCTAGTAGGCAGGGGAAATCCTACAATGAGCAGTTCTTC.

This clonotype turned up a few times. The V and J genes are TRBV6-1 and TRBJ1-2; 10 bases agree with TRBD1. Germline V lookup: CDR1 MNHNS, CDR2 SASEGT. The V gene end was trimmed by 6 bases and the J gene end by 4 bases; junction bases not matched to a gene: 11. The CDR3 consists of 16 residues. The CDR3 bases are TGTGCCAGCAGGCAATCCGGGACAGGGGTCGGCTATGGCTACACCTTC. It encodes CASRQSGTGVGYGYTF.

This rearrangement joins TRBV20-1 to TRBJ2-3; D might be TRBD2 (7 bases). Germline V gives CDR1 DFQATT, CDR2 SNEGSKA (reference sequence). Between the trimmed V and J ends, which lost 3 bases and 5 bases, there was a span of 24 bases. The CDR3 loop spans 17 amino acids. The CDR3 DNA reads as TGCAGTGCTAGGGCTGCCCCTTGGGGGGGCTTGGGAGATACGCAGTATTTT. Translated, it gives CSARAAPWGGLGDTQYF.

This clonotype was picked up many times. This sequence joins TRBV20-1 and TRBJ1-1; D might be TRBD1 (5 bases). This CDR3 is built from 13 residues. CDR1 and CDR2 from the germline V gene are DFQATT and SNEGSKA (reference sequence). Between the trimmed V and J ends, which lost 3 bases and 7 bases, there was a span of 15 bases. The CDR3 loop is CSASNTPGLEAFF. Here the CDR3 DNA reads TGCAGTGCTAGTAATACCCCGGGACTTGAAGCTTTCTTT.